Below are 20 T cell receptor beta chains sequenced from a single sample in a study of CD8 T cells in Susac syndrome. Random hexamers served to reverse transcribe roughly 0.5 to 1 ug RNA. TCRdb independently ran MiXCR on the immunoSEQ multiplex PCR reads; one entry per CDR3 protein. The data hold more than 80,000 distinct CDR3 sequences, with roughly 95% observed a single time. The source material was CD8+ T cells from PBMCs. These receptors originate from a human donor with Susac syndrome.

The chain links TRBV3-1 to TRBJ2-1, with 10 bases identical to TRBD2. The CDR3 runs 16 residues. V shed 6 bases and J 10 bases; nucleotides not matched to a gene: 15. CDR1 and CDR2 (germline): LGHDT, YNNKEL (reference sequence). The CDR3 sequence is CASRSLRAGGPREQFF. As DNA, the CDR3 is TGTGCCAGCAGGTCACTAAGAGCGGGGGGGCCTCGGGAGCAGTTCTTC.

The chain carries TRBV7-7 and TRBJ2-5; D possibly corresponds to TRBD2 (5 bases). The CDR3 extends over 13 amino acids. Trimming removed 4 bases from V and 5 bases from J, with 11 bases in between. CDR1 is SSHAT and CDR2 is FNYEAQ in the germline V gene (reference sequence). CDR3 region: CASSSRGSETQYF. CDR3 nucleotides: TGTGCCAGCAGCTCCAGAGGGTCTGAGACCCAGTACTTC.

This chain joins TRBV5-1 and TRBJ2-1; D may be TRBD1 (5 bases). V lost 0 bases and J lost 8, with 15 bases in between. Germline loops: CDR1 SGHRS, CDR2 YFSETQ. The CDR3 spans 15 residues. This chain's CDR3 is CASSLEVGLIDEQFF. DNA of the CDR3: TGCGCCAGCAGCTTGGAGGTGGGGCTGATCGATGAGCAGTTCTTC.

CDR3 sequence: CASSTDRGLYTDTQYF. The CDR3 region has the DNA TGTGCCAGCAGTACAGACAGGGGGCTCTACACAGATACGCAGTATTTT. V and J are TRBV27 and TRBJ2-3; 10 bases agree with TRBD1. Germline V gives CDR1 MNHEY, CDR2 SMNVEV (reference sequence). CDR3 size: 16 residues. Losses at the gene ends were 5 bases for V and 2 bases for J; bases not matched to a gene: 7.

V usage is TRBV20-1 and J usage is TRBJ2-5, with D possibly TRBD2 on 6 matching bases. The germline CDR1 and CDR2 sequences are DFQATT and SNEGSKA (reference sequence). The V gene lost 2 bases and the J gene lost 2 bases, with 15 bases spanning the gap. This CDR3 region has 15 residues. The CDR3: CSARPGRGPQETQYF. For the CDR3, the DNA is TGCAGTGCTAGACCTGGGCGGGGACCACAAGAGACCCAGTACTTC.

The rearrangement uses TRBV2 and TRBJ2-1, with 9 bases matching TRBD2. J lost 0 bases, V lost 6 bases, and 3 bases had no gene match. The germline V gene has CDR1 SNHLY and CDR2 FYNNEI. The CDR3 sequence is 15 residues long. CDR3 coding DNA: TGTGCCAGCAGCAAAGCGGGGGGCTCCTACAATGAGCAGTTCTTC. Amino acids: CASSKAGGSYNEQFF.

CDR3 loop: CASSVGQGDSGANVLTF. CDR3 nucleotide sequence: TGTGCCAGCAGCGTGGGACAGGGAGACTCTGGGGCCAACGTCCTGACTTTC. The chain recombines TRBV9 with TRBJ2-6; 9 bases are shared with TRBD1. From germline, CDR1 is SGDLS and CDR2 YYNGEE. V trimming: 2 bases; J trimming: 0 bases; junction bases outside the gene matches: 3. The CDR3 is 17 residues long.

This clonotype has just one count. The chain uses TRBV6-5 and TRBJ1-2, with 7 bases identical to TRBD1. The ends lost 6 bases at V and 7 bases at J; junction bases unmatched: 5. This CDR3 region has 12 residues. CDR1 is MNHEY and CDR2 is SVGAGI in the germline V gene. In DNA, the CDR3 is TGTGCCAGCAGGGGCACAGGGGTTGGCTACACCTTC. Translation: CASRGTGVGYTF.

The chain's CDR3 is CASSPEGNQPQHF. The CDR3 nucleotides are TGTGCCAGCAGTCCCGAGGGCAATCAGCCCCAGCATTTT. This chain uses TRBV12-3 or TRBV12-4 with TRBJ1-5; the D is unclear. Trimming took 5 bases from V and 2 from J, leaving 7 bases between them. The CDR3 spans 13 residues.

The chain combines TRBV2 with TRBJ2-7; a possible D gene is TRBD2 (6 bases). CDR1 is SNHLY and CDR2 is FYNNEI in the germline V gene. This CDR3 comprises 11 residues. Trimming removed 9 bases from V and 6 bases from J, with 12 bases in between. The CDR3: CARTEGGEQYF. DNA of the CDR3: TGTGCCAGAACAGAGGGAGGCGAGCAGTACTTC.

The chain carries TRBV9 and TRBJ2-5; 10 bases agree with TRBD2. With 3 bases clipped from V and 0 bases from J, the junction kept 5 bases outside the gene matches. Per germline, CDR1 SGDLS and CDR2 YYNGEE. The CDR3 covers 16 residues. The CDR3 protein is CASSATGLADQETQYF. Written as DNA, the CDR3 is TGTGCCAGCAGCGCAACCGGACTAGCGGACCAAGAGACCCAGTACTTC.

CDR3: CASSLVRWDNQPQHF. CDR3 DNA sequence: TGTGCCAGCAGCTTAGTGCGCTGGGACAATCAGCCCCAGCATTTT. The V call is TRBV7-8, the J call TRBJ1-5; D gene uncertain. Trimming pared 1 base from V and 3 bases from J, leaving 10 bases between. There are 15 residues in the CDR3. Germline CDR1 reads SGHVS; CDR2 reads FQNEAQ. The variable domain in full, with the rest retrieved from reference TRBV7-8 and TRBJ1-5, is GAGVSQSPRYKVAKRGQDVALRCDPISGHVSLFWYQQALGQGPEFLTYFQNEAQLDKSGLPSDRFFAERPEGSVSTLKIQRTQQEDSAVYLCASSLVRWDNQPQHFGDGTRLSIL.

V usage is TRBV5-4 and J usage is TRBJ2-6; the D gene is possibly TRBD1 (6 bases). CDR1 and CDR2 (germline): SGHNT, YYREEE (reference sequence). This CDR3 contains 17 residues. V was cut by 4 bases and J by 0 bases, with 14 bases left in between. The CDR3 region is CASSPGQLSSGANVLTF. The CDR3 coding sequence is TGTGCCAGCAGCCCCGGACAGCTAAGCTCTGGGGCCAACGTCCTGACTTTC.

This clonotype was counted a single time. Here the CDR3 reads CASSIAATNTGELFF. CDR3 nucleotide sequence: TGTGCCAGTAGTATAGCGGCAACGAACACCGGGGAGCTGTTTTTT. The genes are TRBV19 and TRBJ2-2; D call uncertain. The CDR3 has 15 residues. Trimming pared 1 base from V and 0 bases from J, leaving 6 bases between. Germline CDR1 is LNHDA and CDR2 is SQIVND (reference sequence).

The V and J genes are TRBV11-1 and TRBJ2-5; 11 nucleotides align to TRBD2. Germline V gene sequence: CDR1 SGHAT, CDR2 FQDESV (reference sequence). CDR3 length equals 16 residues. V lost 4 bases and J lost 3; bases outside the gene matches: 7. The chain's CDR3 is CASSSAVTSGEETQYF. CDR3 bases: TGTGCCAGCAGCTCCGCCGTGACTAGCGGGGAAGAGACCCAGTACTTC.

The chain has TRBV29-1 and TRBJ1-2; 7 nucleotides align to TRBD1. V gave up 2 bases and J gave up 2 bases; unmatched junction bases: 8. The CDR3 is 15 amino acids. Germline-derived CDR1 and CDR2 are SQVTM and ANQGSEA. The CDR3 DNA sequence: TGCAGCGTTGAATTTGAGGGGGCCTTCAACTATGGCTACACCTTC. Translating it yields CSVEFEGAFNYGYTF.

The V and J genes are TRBV20-1 and TRBJ1-1; 7 positions match TRBD1. Germline values: CDR1 DFQATT, CDR2 SNEGSKA (reference sequence). Losses at the gene ends were 6 bases for V and 1 base for J; bases not matched to a gene: 8. CDR3 length: 14 residues. CDR3 nucleotides: TGCAGTGCGCCCCACAGGGGCTGGAACACTGAAGCTTTCTTT. Protein sequence: CSAPHRGWNTEAFF.

This chain uses TRBV11-2 with TRBJ1-6; 7 positions agree with TRBD1. Germline lookup yields CDR1 SGHAT and CDR2 FQNNGV. This CDR3 is built from 15 residues. V shed 1 base, J shed 8 bases, and the junction held 5 bases outside the gene matches. The CDR3 DNA sequence: TGTGCCAGCAGCTTAGCCTCCAGGGGGTATTCACCCCTCCACTTT. It translates to CASSLASRGYSPLHF. The entire variable domain, with the rest obtained from reference TRBV11-2 and TRBJ1-6, is as follows: EAGVAQSPRYKIIEKRQSVAFWCNPISGHATLYWYQQILGQGPKLLIQFQNNGVVDDSQLPKDRFSAERLKGVDSTLKIQPAKLEDSAVYLCASSLASRGYSPLHFGNGTRLTVT.

This chain uses TRBV15 with TRBJ2-3; 16 bases are a match to TRBD2. V gave up 5 bases and J gave up 5 bases; unmatched junction bases: 10. The CDR3 spans 18 residues. Germline CDR1 and CDR2: LNHNV and YYDKDF (reference sequence). CDR3 sequence (DNA): TGTGCCACCAGCGGTGGGACTAGCGGGGGGGCCAGTGTAGATACGCAGTATTTT. This encodes CATSGGTSGGASVDTQYF.

The chain uses TRBV12-3 or TRBV12-4 and TRBJ2-2; D remains unclear. The CDR3 extends over 14 amino acids. Between the trimmed V and J ends, which lost 7 bases and 8 bases, there was a span of 17 bases. CDR3 DNA sequence: TGTGCCAGCACCTCCCAATCCCCGGTGGGGGAGCTGTTTTTT. Translation gives CASTSQSPVGELFF.